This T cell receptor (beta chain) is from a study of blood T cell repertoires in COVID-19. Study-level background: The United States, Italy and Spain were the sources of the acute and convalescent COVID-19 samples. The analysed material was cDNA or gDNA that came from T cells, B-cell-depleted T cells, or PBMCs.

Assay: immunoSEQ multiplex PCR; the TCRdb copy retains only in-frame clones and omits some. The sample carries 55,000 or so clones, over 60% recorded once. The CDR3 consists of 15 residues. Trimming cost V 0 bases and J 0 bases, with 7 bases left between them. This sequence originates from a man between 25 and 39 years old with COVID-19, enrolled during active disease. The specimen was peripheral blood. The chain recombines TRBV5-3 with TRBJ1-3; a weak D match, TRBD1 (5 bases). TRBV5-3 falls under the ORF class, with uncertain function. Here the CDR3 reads CARSLEGYSGNTIYF. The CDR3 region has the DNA TGTGCCAGAAGCTTGGAGGGGTACTCTGGAAACACCATATATTTT.